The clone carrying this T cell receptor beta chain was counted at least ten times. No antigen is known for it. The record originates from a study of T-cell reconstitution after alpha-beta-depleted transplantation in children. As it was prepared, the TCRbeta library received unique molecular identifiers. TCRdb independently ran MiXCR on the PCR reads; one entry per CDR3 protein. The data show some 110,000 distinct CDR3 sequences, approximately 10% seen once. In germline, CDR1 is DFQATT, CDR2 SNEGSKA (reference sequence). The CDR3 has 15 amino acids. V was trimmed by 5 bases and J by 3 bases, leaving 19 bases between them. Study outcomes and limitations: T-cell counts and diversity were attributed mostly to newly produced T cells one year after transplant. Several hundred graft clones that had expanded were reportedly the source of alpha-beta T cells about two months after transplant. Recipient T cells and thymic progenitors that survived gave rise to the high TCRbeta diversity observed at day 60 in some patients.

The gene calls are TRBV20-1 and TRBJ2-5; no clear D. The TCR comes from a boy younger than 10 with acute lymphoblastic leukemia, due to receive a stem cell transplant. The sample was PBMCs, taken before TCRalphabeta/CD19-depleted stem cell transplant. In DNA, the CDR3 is TGCAGTGCTCCCTTACCACCGACCCGAAAAGAGACCCAGTACTTC. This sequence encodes CSAPLPPTRKETQYF.